Described below is a single TCR beta chain sequence and its context. No antigen is known for it. Generated by immunoSEQ multiplex PCR, the TCRdb table keeps only in-frame clones and is missing some. The sample yields 95,000 to 150,000 clones, about 85% seen once. All patients were mismatch repair deficient, assessed by either PCR or immunohistochemistry. This record belongs to a study of PD-1 blockade in mismatch repair-deficient tumors. Study outcomes and limitations: After pembrolizumab, tumor-resident clones rose rapidly, then generally contracted before radiologic responses.

The CDR3 sequence is 15 residues long. Trimming removed 4 bases from V and 5 bases from J; junction bases left unmatched: 4. From germline, CDR1 is SGDLS and CDR2 YYNGEE. The genes are TRBV9 and TRBJ2-3; TRBD2 aligns across 13 bases. This TCR was sampled from an adult with mismatch repair-deficient cancer. The sequencing here drew on peripheral blood, taken 44 weeks after starting pembrolizumab. In DNA form, the CDR3 reads TGTGCCAGCAGCACCAGGACTAGCGGGAGAGATACGCAGTATTTT. Its translation is CASSTRTSGRDTQYF.